The 11 T cell receptor beta chains below were found in one sample sequenced in a study of a mutant IDH1 vaccine in newly diagnosed glioma (dated by TCRdb to the early 2020s). Per the publication, the time point label means: week 23, last vaccination. A 20-mer mutant IDH1 peptide at 300 micrograms in Montanide made up each vaccine dose, which was injected subcutaneously together with topical imiquimod. These TCRs' antigens remain unknown. Receptors were amplified or captured by the immunoSEQ multiplex PCR assay. Sourced from immuneACCESS, this table was stored by TCRdb with only in-frame sequences that have V and J called. A share of the clones is absent; for the studies checked, an unresolved V gene accounts for under half, and the remainder has no known explanation. Recorded for this sample are some 31,000 clones; around 80% of them occurred a single time. The ten largest account for 7.5% to 9.5% of the sample.

The sample here was PBMCs, taken from a glioma patient whose treatment included an IDH1 peptide vaccine. Source of these receptors: a woman aged 18-29 years with glioma.

The rearrangement joins TRBV4-3 to TRBJ2-7, with TRBD1 matching over 9 bases. V shed 3 bases and J 4 bases; nucleotides not matched to a gene: 7. The CDR3 sequence is 15 residues long. Germline V gene data show CDR1 as LGHNA and CDR2 as YSLEER. CDR3 in amino acids: CASSQEGQGGYEQYF. CDR3 sequence (DNA): TGCGCCAGCAGCCAGGAGGGACAGGGAGGGTACGAGCAGTACTTC.

This clone is a singleton in its sample. Compared with germline, one end of the junction differs, possibly owing to a read error. The rearrangement uses TRBV7-7 and TRBJ2-1, with a possible D match to TRBD1 (6 bases). Germline values: CDR1 SSHAT, CDR2 FNYEAQ (reference sequence). This CDR3 comprises 15 residues. The CDR3 region is CASSPRGTSYNEQFF. Here the CDR3 DNA reads TGTGCTAGCAGCCCAAGGGGGACCTCCTACAATGAGCAGTTCTTC.

The CDR3 spells CASSMGGWSGSAQPQHF. CDR3 DNA sequence: TGTGCCAGTAGTATGGGGGGGTGGTCAGGGTCCGCTCAGCCCCAGCATTTT. The rearrangement links TRBV19 to TRBJ1-5, with D tentatively TRBD1 (5 bases). The CDR3 has 17 residues. Trimming took 3 bases from V and 6 from J, leaving 21 bases between them. From germline, CDR1 is LNHDA and CDR2 SQIVND (reference sequence).

V usage is TRBV7-2 and J usage is TRBJ2-7; 12 nucleotides agree with TRBD1. V was clipped by 4 bases and J by 2 bases; unmatched bases: 0. Germline lookup yields CDR1 SGHTA and CDR2 FQGNSA. This CDR3 spans 14 amino acids. DNA for the CDR3: TGTGCCAGCAGCTGGGACAGGGGGCCCTACGAGCAGTACTTC. This translates into CASSWDRGPYEQYF.

The chain joins TRBV7-9 to TRBJ1-2, with a possible D match to TRBD1 (5 bases). Germline loops: CDR1 SEHNR, CDR2 FQNEAQ (reference sequence). This CDR3 contains 18 residues. V lost 2 bases, J lost 4 bases, and 23 bases lay in between. The CDR3 DNA is TGTGCCAGCAGCTTATTAAGGTTCCGTGACAGACGCTTCTATGGCTACACCTTC. Amino acids: CASSLLRFRDRRFYGYTF. Using reference TRBV7-9 and TRBJ1-2 for the parts outside the CDR3, the full variable domain is DTGVSQNPRHKITKRGQNVTFRCDPISEHNRLYWYRQTLGQGPEFLTYFQNEAQLEKSRLLSDRFSAERPKGSFSTLEIQRTEQGDSAMYLCASSLLRFRDRRFYGYTFGSGTRLTVV.

This clone appeared a single time. The chain combines TRBV27 with TRBJ2-2; 9 positions agree with TRBD2. The CDR3 runs to 18 residues. Per the germline V gene, CDR1 is MNHEY and CDR2 is SMNVEV (reference sequence). V lost 3 bases to trimming and J lost 4 bases; unmatched junction nucleotides: 12. CDR3 sequence: CASSFGGYSGRTTGELFF. The CDR3 DNA reads TGTGCCAGCAGTTTCGGGGGATATAGCGGGAGAACCACCGGGGAGCTGTTTTTT.

This chain connects TRBV5-1 to TRBJ1-3, with D possibly TRBD1 on 5 matching bases. The V end was cut by 0 bases, the J end by 2 bases, with 9 bases between. Germline V gene data show CDR1 as SGHRS and CDR2 as YFSETQ. This CDR3 spans 15 amino acids. CDR3: CASSLDGTPGNTIYF. The CDR3 DNA is TGCGCCAGCAGCTTGGATGGGACTCCTGGAAACACCATATATTTT. The full variable domain, completed using reference TRBV5-1 and TRBJ1-3, is KAGVTQTPRYLIKTRGQQVTLSCSPISGHRSVSWYQQTPGQGLQFLFEYFSETQRNKGNFPGRFSGRQFSNSRSEMNVSTLELGDSALYLCASSLDGTPGNTIYFGEGSWLTVV.

The V and J genes are TRBV5-1 and TRBJ2-3, with D unresolved. V was cut by 0 bases and J by 4 bases, with 15 bases left in between. This CDR3 is 16 amino acids long. Germline V gives CDR1 SGHRS, CDR2 YFSETQ. The CDR3 DNA reads TGCGCCAGCAGCTTGGATAGCTACTCAGGCCCAGATACGCAGTATTTT. It translates to CASSLDSYSGPDTQYF.

V and J are TRBV5-6 and TRBJ1-1; tentatively, D is TRBD1 (6 bases). Germline V gene data show CDR1 as SGHDT and CDR2 as YYEEEE. V gave up 0 bases and J gave up 2 bases, with 11 bases separating them. CDR3 length equals 15 residues. CDR3 region: CASSLVQGLNTEAFF. Written as DNA, the CDR3 is TGTGCCAGCAGCTTGGTTCAGGGGTTAAACACTGAAGCTTTCTTT. Combining the CDR3 with reference TRBV5-6 and TRBJ1-1 gives the whole variable domain DAGVTQSPTHLIKTRGQQVTLRCSPKSGHDTVSWYQQALGQGPQFIFQYYEEEERQRGNFPDRFSGHQFPNYSSELNVNALLLGDSALYLCASSLVQGLNTEAFFGQGTRLTVV.

This chain uses TRBV28 with TRBJ1-1, with a tentative D call TRBD1 (6 bases). With 5 bases removed from V and 5 bases from J, the gap between germline ends came to 24 bases. CDR3 length equals 17 residues. CDR1 is MDHEN, CDR2 SYDVKM, per germline. The CDR3 nucleotides read TGTGCCAGCAGTGCGGGTTCGAGAGGGGGGGCAGGAACTGAAGCTTTCTTT. Its protein product is CASSAGSRGGAGTEAFF.

The V call is TRBV6-5, the J call TRBJ1-3; 7 bases are shared with TRBD1. This CDR3 is 15 amino acids long. Germline values: CDR1 MNHEY, CDR2 SVGAGI. The ends lost 0 bases at V and 4 bases at J; junction bases unmatched: 3. CDR3 in DNA: TGTGCCAGCAGTTACTCGACAGGGACGGGAAACACCATATATTTT. This encodes CASSYSTGTGNTIYF.